This entry features one T cell receptor beta chain sequence. This CDR3 is built from 18 residues. After removal of 6 bases from V and 5 bases from J, the junction contained 13 bases not matched to a gene. Germline CDR1 reads MNHGY; CDR2 reads SVAAGI. The record originates from a study of blood T cell repertoires in COVID-19. Those enrolled in Seattle joined during active infection and were followed longitudinally afterward. Original methodology: Reference gene primer amplification gave nucleated cell count estimates. Clones were read by immunoSEQ multiplex PCR, and TCRdb kept only the in-frame ones, dropping some. The V and J calls and clone size were taken over from that table, and D and trimming were inferred from the DNA. The sample lists around 210,000 clones, 65% to 90% occurring once.

The sequenced sample was peripheral blood. The V and J genes are TRBV6-9 and TRBJ2-1; 13 bases are shared with TRBD2. The clonotype comes from a man aged 50-60 years with COVID-19, enrolled during active disease. CDR3 nucleotide sequence: TGTGCCAGCAGCAGTGCCCCCGGGACTAGCGGGGCTAACAATGAGCAGTTCTTC. Translating it yields CASSSAPGTSGANNEQFF.